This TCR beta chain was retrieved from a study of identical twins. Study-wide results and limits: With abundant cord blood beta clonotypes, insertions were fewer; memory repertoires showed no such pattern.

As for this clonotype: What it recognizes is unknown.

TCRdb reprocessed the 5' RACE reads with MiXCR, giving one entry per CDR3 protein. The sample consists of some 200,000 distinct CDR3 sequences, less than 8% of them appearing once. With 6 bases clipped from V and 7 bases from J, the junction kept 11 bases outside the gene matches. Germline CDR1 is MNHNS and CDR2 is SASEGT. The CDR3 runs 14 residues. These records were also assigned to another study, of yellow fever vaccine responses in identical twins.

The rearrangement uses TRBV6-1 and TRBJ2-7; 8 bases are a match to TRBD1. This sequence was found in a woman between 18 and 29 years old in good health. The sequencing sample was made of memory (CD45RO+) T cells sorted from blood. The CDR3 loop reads CASSPSDRGFEQYF. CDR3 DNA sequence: TGTGCCAGCAGCCCCTCAGACAGGGGCTTTGAGCAGTACTTC.